By its share, the clone carrying this T cell receptor beta chain is medium-sized. Its antigen remains unknown. This specimen comes from a study of spatial heterogeneity in lung cancer. Study-wide background: TCR and UMI combinations that were unique each appeared, on average, more than ten times in raw reads. Study findings and constraints: Expanded alpha and beta TCR counts within tumors tracked tumor mutation counts. Among tumor T cells, estimated coverage was around 7% for alpha chains and around 14% for beta chains.

The germline gives CDR1 DFQATT, CDR2 SNEGSKA (reference sequence). This CDR3 spans 13 amino acids. J was trimmed by 4 bases and V by 5 bases; bases with no gene match: 4. Time point noted: sample taken at primary tumor resection. No cell sorting; template was whole RNA from tumor, lung tissue or PBMC. Every cDNA TCR molecule received its own unique molecular identifier. TCRdb itself ran the 5' RACE reads through MiXCR, one entry per CDR3 protein. The data contain 6,000 to 8,500 distinct CDR3 sequences, roughly 3.5% of them singletons. The sequencing used lung tumor tissue, collected at surgery. The source of this sequence is a male donor with early-stage non-small cell lung cancer. The chain joins TRBV20-1 to TRBJ1-3, with TRBD1 identical over 8 bases. CDR3 DNA sequence: TGCAGTGCTTGGAGGACAGGGGGAAACACCATATATTTT. Protein: CSAWRTGGNTIYF.